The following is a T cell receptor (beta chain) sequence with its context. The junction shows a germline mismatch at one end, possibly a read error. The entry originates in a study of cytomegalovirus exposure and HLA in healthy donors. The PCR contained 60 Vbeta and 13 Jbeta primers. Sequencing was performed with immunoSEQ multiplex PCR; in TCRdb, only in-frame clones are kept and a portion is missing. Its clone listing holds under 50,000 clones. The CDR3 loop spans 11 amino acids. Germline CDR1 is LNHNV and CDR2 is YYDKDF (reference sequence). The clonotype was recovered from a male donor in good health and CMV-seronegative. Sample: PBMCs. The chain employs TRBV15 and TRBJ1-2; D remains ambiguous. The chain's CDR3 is CATSRERDRAF. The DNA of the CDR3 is TGTGCCACCAGCAGAGAGAGGGATCGCGCCTTC.